A selection of T cell receptor beta chains follows, all from one sample in a study of identical twins. TCRdb recomputed calls from the 5' RACE reads with MiXCR, one row per CDR3 protein. The sample lists about 920,000 distinct CDR3 sequences; more than 9% were seen once. The same sample was also studied in work on yellow fever vaccine responses in identical twins.

Sequencing used PBMCs. The receptors here all came from a woman under 30 in good health. The CDR3 runs from the conserved cysteine through the conserved F or W. The D gene is left open where the match is weak. Size tells how often a clone was seen (once, few, many) or the class of an expanded clone, and some rows leave it out.

V: TRBV2; J: TRBJ2-1; D: TRBD2; size: few; CDR3: CASRGQREGSNEQFF; DNA: TGTGCCAGCAGGGGACAGCGGGAGGGGTCGAATGAGCAGTTCTTC
V: TRBV7-2; J: TRBJ2-1; D: TRBD1; size: few; CDR3: CASTAGIGTGGNEQFF; DNA: TGTGCCAGCACCGCTGGGATCGGGACAGGGGGCAATGAGCAGTTCTTC
V: TRBV10-3; J: TRBJ1-5; D: NA; size: few; CDR3: CAISERPASNQPQHF; DNA: TGTGCCATCAGTGAGAGACCAGCAAGCAATCAGCCCCAGCATTTT
V: TRBV7-9; J: TRBJ1-6; D: NA; size: few; CDR3: CASSSGTRNSPLHF; DNA: TGTGCCAGCAGCTCCGGGACAAGGAATTCACCCCTCCACTTT
V: TRBV19; J: TRBJ2-1; D: TRBD2; size: NA; CDR3: CASSIGTSGINEQFF; DNA: TGTGCCAGTAGTATAGGGACTAGCGGGATAAATGAGCAGTTCTTC
V: TRBV20-1; J: TRBJ2-3; D: NA; size: few; CDR3: CSARDRTDPRTDTQYF; DNA: TGCAGTGCTAGAGATAGGACCGACCCCCGCACAGATACGCAGTATTTT
V: TRBV4-1; J: TRBJ2-1; D: TRBD1; size: NA; CDR3: CASSLLDRAYNEQFF; DNA: TGCGCCAGCAGCCTCCTTGACAGGGCCTACAATGAGCAGTTCTTC
V: TRBV6-5; J: TRBJ2-1; D: NA; size: NA; CDR3: CASSYSGVFSYNEQFF; DNA: TGTGCCAGCAGTTACTCGGGGGTATTTTCCTACAATGAGCAGTTCTTC
V: TRBV28; J: TRBJ2-7; D: TRBD2; size: few; CDR3: CASSYKTGTMISSYEQYF; DNA: TGTGCCAGCAGTTACAAAACCGGGACTATGATTAGCTCCTACGAGCAGTACTTC
V: TRBV18; J: TRBJ2-3; D: NA; size: NA; CDR3: CASSPSTGVSTDTQYF; DNA: TGTGCCAGCTCACCGTCTACTGGCGTCAGCACAGATACGCAGTATTTT
V: TRBV5-1; J: TRBJ2-2; D: NA; size: few; CDR3: CASSSLQGLAGELFF; DNA: TGCGCCAGCAGCTCCTTACAGGGCTTGGCCGGGGAGCTGTTTTTT
V: TRBV10-3; J: TRBJ2-3; D: NA; size: NA; CDR3: CAIRGAEDTQYF; DNA: TGTGCCATCAGGGGGGCGGAAGATACGCAGTATTTT
V: TRBV5-1; J: TRBJ2-3; D: NA; size: many; CDR3: CASSYLVGTRGGNTQYF; DNA: TGCGCCAGCAGCTACTTGGTGGGGACCAGGGGAGGTAATACGCAGTATTTT
V: TRBV7-8; J: TRBJ2-7; D: TRBD1; size: NA; CDR3: CASSLGAAGTGVIEQYF; DNA: TGTGCCAGCAGCTTAGGAGCCGCCGGGACAGGGGTTATTGAGCAGTACTTC
V: TRBV3-1; J: TRBJ2-3; D: TRBD1; size: few; CDR3: CASSQTGTASTDTQYF; DNA: TGTGCCAGCAGCCAGACCGGGACAGCGAGCACAGATACGCAGTATTTT
V: TRBV7-8; J: TRBJ2-1; D: NA; size: many; CDR3: CASSVLEANEQFF; DNA: TGTGCCAGCAGCGTACTAGAGGCGAATGAGCAGTTCTTC
V: TRBV15; J: TRBJ2-2; D: NA; size: few; CDR3: CATSFRSGELFF; DNA: TGTGCCACCAGCTTTCGGTCCGGGGAGCTGTTTTTT
V: TRBV10-2; J: TRBJ2-3; D: TRBD2; size: few; CDR3: CASSHPRLAAGTDTQYF; DNA: TGCGCCAGCAGCCACCCCCGACTAGCGGCAGGCACAGATACGCAGTATTTT
V: TRBV11-2; J: TRBJ1-2; D: NA; size: NA; CDR3: CASSAPRTGYGYTF; DNA: TGTGCCAGCAGCGCTCCTAGGACGGGCTATGGCTACACCTTC
V: TRBV2; J: TRBJ2-7; D: NA; size: few; CDR3: CASSEAFSFHEQYF; DNA: TGTGCCAGCAGTGAAGCGTTTAGCTTCCACGAGCAGTACTTC